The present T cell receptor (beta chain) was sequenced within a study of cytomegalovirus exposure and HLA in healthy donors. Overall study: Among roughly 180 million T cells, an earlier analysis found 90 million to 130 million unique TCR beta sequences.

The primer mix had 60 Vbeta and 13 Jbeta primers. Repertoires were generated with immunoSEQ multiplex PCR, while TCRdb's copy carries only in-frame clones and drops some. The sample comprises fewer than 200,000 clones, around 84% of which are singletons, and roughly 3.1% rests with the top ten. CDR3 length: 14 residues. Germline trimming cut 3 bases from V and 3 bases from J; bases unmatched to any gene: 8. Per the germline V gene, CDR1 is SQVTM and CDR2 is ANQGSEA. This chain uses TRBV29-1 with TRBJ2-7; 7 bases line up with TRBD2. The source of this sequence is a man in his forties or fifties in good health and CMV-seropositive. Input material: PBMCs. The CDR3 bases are TGCAGCGTTGAGTTCGCGGGGGATTTCTACGAGCAGTACTTC. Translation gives CSVEFAGDFYEQYF.